This T cell receptor (beta chain) was observed in a study of radiotherapy plus CTLA-4 blockade in lung cancer. Study findings and constraints: Clones of tumor-derived TCRs expanded in blood after radiotherapy plus ipilimumab.

On this clone: Its antigen is unidentified.

Germline CDR1 SGHKS, CDR2 YYEKEE (reference sequence). With 4 bases removed from V and 4 bases from J, the gap between germline ends came to 17 bases. The CDR3 is 15 residues long. Assay: immunoSEQ multiplex PCR; the TCRdb copy retains only in-frame clones and omits some. The sample shows 65,000 to 95,000 clones, approximately 86% of them seen only once. The clonotype comes from a human donor with non-small cell lung cancer who had stable disease on radiotherapy plus ipilimumab. The chain joins TRBV5-5 to TRBJ1-2, with D maybe TRBD1 (6 bases). Sequencing used peripheral blood, obtained from a patient treated with radiotherapy plus ipilimumab. The CDR3 DNA reads TGTGCCAGCAGCCCACTCGGGGGCGCCGGCTATGGCTACACCTTC. This translates into CASSPLGGAGYGYTF.